The TCR beta chain described here comes from a study of blood T cell repertoires in COVID-19. The CDR3 loop spans 14 amino acids. The germline CDR1 and CDR2 sequences are SNHLY and FYNNEI. V was pared by 8 bases and J by 4 bases, with 17 bases between. All enrollees were about 18 to 100 years old and from around 25 US areas. Recovered Cohort 3 donors showed two negative PCRs, clearance, or symptom resolution. Sequencing was performed with immunoSEQ multiplex PCR; in TCRdb, only in-frame clones are kept and a portion is missing. The repertoire holds roughly 220,000 clones, over 80% seen once, with 5.5% to 7.5% in the top ten.

Material: PBMCs or T cells enriched from blood (not recorded which). This sequence was found in a woman between 40 and 50 years old who had recovered from COVID-19. The V and J genes are TRBV2 and TRBJ1-1; D not resolved. CDR3 amino acids: CASVLGNTGTEAFF. The DNA for the CDR3 is TGTGCCAGCGTCCTCGGTAATACCGGCACTGAAGCTTTCTTT. Full variable domain (remainder filled in from reference TRBV2 and TRBJ1-1): EPEVTQTPSHQVTQMGQEVILRCVPISNHLYFYWYRQILGQKVEFLVSFYNNEISEKSEIFDDQFSVERPDGSNFTLKIRSTKLEDSAMYFCASVLGNTGTEAFFGQGTRLTVV.